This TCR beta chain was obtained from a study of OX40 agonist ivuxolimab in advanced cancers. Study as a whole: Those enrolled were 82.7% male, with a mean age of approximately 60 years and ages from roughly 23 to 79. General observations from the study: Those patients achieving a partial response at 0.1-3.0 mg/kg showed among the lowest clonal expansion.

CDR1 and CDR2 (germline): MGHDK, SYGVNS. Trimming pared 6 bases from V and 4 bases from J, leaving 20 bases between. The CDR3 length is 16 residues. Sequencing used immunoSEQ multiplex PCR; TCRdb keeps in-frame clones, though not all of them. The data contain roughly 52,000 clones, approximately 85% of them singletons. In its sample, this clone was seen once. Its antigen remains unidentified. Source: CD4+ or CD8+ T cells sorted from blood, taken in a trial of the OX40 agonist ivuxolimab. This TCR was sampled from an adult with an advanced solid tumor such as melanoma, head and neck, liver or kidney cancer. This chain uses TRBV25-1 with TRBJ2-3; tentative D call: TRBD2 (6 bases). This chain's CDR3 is CASSDISYGDSDTQYF. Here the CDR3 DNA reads TGTGCCAGCAGCGATATTAGTTACGGGGACTCAGATACGCAGTATTTT.